This T cell receptor beta chain was observed in a study of Graves' ophthalmopathy and Graves' hyperthyroidism. The ends lost 4 bases at V and 6 bases at J; junction bases unmatched: 8. Germline assignment: CDR1 SGDLS and CDR2 YYNGEE. CDR3 length equals 14 residues. Amplified material comprised TCR beta CDR3 regions derived from RNA transcripts. An opening RT-PCR round employed HTBI primers and preceded a second-round multiplex PCR. One entry per CDR3 protein, called by TCRdb with MiXCR from the multiplex PCR reads. This table has approximately 700,000 distinct CDR3 sequences, about two fifths appearing once. Study-wide results and limits: Also, most clonotypes expanded in the thyroid above 0.001 frequency appeared in blood. Ophthalmopathy progression prediction by the model yielded a sensitivity of 60% to 71% and a specificity of around 72%.

Worth noting for this clonotype: Its cognate antigen is unknown.

The rearrangement links TRBV9 to TRBJ1-1, with 8 positions matching TRBD1. The source of this sequence is an adult man with Graves' ophthalmopathy. Input material: peripheral blood. The CDR3: CASSQGQGVPEAFF. CDR3 DNA: TGTGCCAGCAGCCAAGGACAGGGAGTACCTGAAGCTTTCTTT.